One sample yielded the 8 T cell receptor beta chains listed below, sequenced in a study of OX40 agonist ivuxolimab in advanced cancers. TCRdb's copy holds only in-frame clones and misses some; the assay was immunoSEQ multiplex PCR. The table has around 100,000 clones, 80% to 90% seen once. This material consisted of CD4+ or CD8+ T cells sorted from blood, taken in a trial of the OX40 agonist ivuxolimab. All receptors come from an adult with an advanced solid tumor such as melanoma, head and neck, liver or kidney cancer.

The chain is built from TRBV7-3 and TRBJ2-1, with TRBD1 matching 8 bases. CDR3 length equals 16 residues. Germline assignment: CDR1 SGHTA and CDR2 FQGTGA. With 1 base clipped from V and 4 bases from J, the junction kept 6 bases outside the gene matches. The CDR3 region is CASSLNGQGAYNEQFF. DNA of the CDR3: TGTGCCAGCAGCTTAAATGGGCAGGGGGCGTACAATGAGCAGTTCTTC.

This chain connects TRBV18 to TRBJ2-3; D remains unclear. The CDR3 loop spans 12 amino acids. Germline CDR1 and CDR2: KGHSH and LQKENI. Between the trimmed V and J ends, which lost 2 bases and 5 bases, there was a span of 5 bases. The CDR3 DNA sequence: TGTGCCAGCTCACCATCCGGAGATACGCAGTATTTT. Amino acids: CASSPSGDTQYF.

Comments on this clone: Additional DNA sequences in this sample encode the identical CDR3. This rearrangement joins TRBV10-3 to TRBJ2-1; no clear D gene. CDR1 is ENHRY, CDR2 SYGVKD, per germline. Trimming pared 0 bases from V and 9 bases from J, leaving 3 bases between. The CDR3 has 11 amino acids. CDR3 sequence (DNA): TGTGCCATCAGTGAGTCGAGTGAGCAGTTCTTC. It is translated as CAISESSEQFF.

This sequence joins TRBV4-3 and TRBJ2-1, with TRBD2 identical over 7 bases. Unmatched junction bases numbered 11, after V lost 0 bases and J lost 6 bases. This CDR3 spans 17 amino acids. CDR1 is LGHNA and CDR2 is YSLEER in the germline V gene. The CDR3 DNA is TGCGCCAGCAGCCAAGATCTAGGGCTAGCGGCAGCCAATGAGCAGTTCTTC. As protein: CASSQDLGLAAANEQFF.

This clone has a handful of counts. This same CDR3 is encoded by further DNA sequences in the sample. The chain recombines TRBV4-2 with TRBJ2-7; 9 nucleotides line up with TRBD1. The CDR3 has 12 amino acids. V dropped 5 bases and J dropped 6; count of bases not matched to a gene: 2. Per the germline V gene, CDR1 is LGHNA and CDR2 is YNFKEQ. The CDR3 reads CASSRDRAEQYF. DNA for the CDR3: TGTGCCAGCAGCAGGGACAGGGCCGAGCAGTACTTC.

The gene calls are TRBV5-1 and TRBJ2-1; 8 nucleotides match TRBD1. Trimming at V came to 3 bases and at J to 3 bases, leaving 5 bases not matched to a gene. Germline V gives CDR1 SGHRS, CDR2 YFSETQ. The CDR3 loop spans 15 amino acids. The CDR3 protein is CASSYGTGFYNEQFF. CDR3 bases: TGCGCCAGCAGCTACGGGACAGGTTTCTACAATGAGCAGTTCTTC. The full variable domain, its missing parts supplied by reference TRBV5-1 and TRBJ2-1, is KAGVTQTPRYLIKTRGQQVTLSCSPISGHRSVSWYQQTPGQGLQFLFEYFSETQRNKGNFPGRFSGRQFSNSRSEMNVSTLELGDSALYLCASSYGTGFYNEQFFGPGTRLTVL.

The chain has TRBV19 and TRBJ1-5, with D possibly matching TRBD1 (6 bases). V gave up 7 bases and J gave up 0 bases, with 13 bases separating them. The CDR3 spans 15 residues. CDR1 and CDR2 (germline): LNHDA, SQIVND (reference sequence). CDR3 in amino acids: CASKRTANSNQPQHF. In DNA, the CDR3 is TGTGCCAGTAAAAGGACAGCAAATAGCAATCAGCCCCAGCATTTT.

The chain carries TRBV18 and TRBJ1-4, with TRBD1 as a possible D gene (5 bases). The CDR3 is 15 residues long. Trimming shortened V by 1 base and J by 4 bases, and 10 bases separated the two germline ends. The germline V gene encodes CDR1 KGHSH and CDR2 LQKENI. In DNA form, the CDR3 reads TGTGCCAGCTCACCACTGGGGACGATTAATGAAAAACTGTTTTTT. Translating gives CASSPLGTINEKLFF.